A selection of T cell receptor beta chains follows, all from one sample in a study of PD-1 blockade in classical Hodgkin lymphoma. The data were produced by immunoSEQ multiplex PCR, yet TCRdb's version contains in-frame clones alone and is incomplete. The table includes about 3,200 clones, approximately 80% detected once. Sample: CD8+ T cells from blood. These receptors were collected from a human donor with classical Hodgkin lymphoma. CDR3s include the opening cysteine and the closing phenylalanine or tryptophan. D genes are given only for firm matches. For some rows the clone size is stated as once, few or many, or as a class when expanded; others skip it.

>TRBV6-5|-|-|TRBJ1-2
CASSPGTYNHGYTF
TGTGCCAGCAGCCCCGGGACATATAATCATGGCTACACCTTC
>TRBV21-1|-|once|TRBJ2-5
CASSKKAGGAQETQYF
TGTGCCAGCAGCAAAAAGGCTGGCGGGGCACAAGAGACCCAGTACTTC
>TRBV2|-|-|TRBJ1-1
CASSELGQTNTEAFF
TGTGCCAGCAGTGAACTCGGACAGACTAACACTGAAGCTTTCTTT
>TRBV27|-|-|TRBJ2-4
CASSLSRENIQYF
TGTGCCAGCAGTTTATCCCGGGAAAACATTCAGTACTTC
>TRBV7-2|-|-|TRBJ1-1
CASSLWGESTEAFF
TGTGCCAGCAGCTTGTGGGGGGAATCCACTGAAGCTTTCTTT
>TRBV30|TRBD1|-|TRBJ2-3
CAWSVGGRGTDTQYF
TGTGCCTGGAGTGTAGGGGGCAGGGGAACAGATACGCAGTATTTT
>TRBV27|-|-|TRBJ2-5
CASSLLGEGTQYF
TGTGCCAGCAGTTTACTAGGGGAAGGGACCCAGTACTTC
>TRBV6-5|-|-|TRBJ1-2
CASSYSSSVYGYTF
TGTGCCAGCAGTTACTCGAGCTCGGTTTATGGCTACACCTTC
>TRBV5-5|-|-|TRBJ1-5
CASSLGTVSNQPQHF
TGTGCCAGCAGCTTGGGGACAGTTAGCAATCAGCCCCAGCATTTT
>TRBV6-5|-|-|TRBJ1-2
CASSYQGGNGYTF
TGTGCCAGCAGTTATCAGGGAGGCAATGGCTACACCTTC
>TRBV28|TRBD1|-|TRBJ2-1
CASSLAFQGQWEQFF
TGTGCCAGCAGTTTAGCGTTCCAGGGACAGTGGGAGCAGTTCTTC
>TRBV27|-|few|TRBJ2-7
CASSPQVNYEQYF
TGTGCCAGCAGTCCACAGGTAAACTACGAGCAGTACTTC
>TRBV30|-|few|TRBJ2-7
CAWISGRAFDEQYF
TGTGCCTGGATCTCCGGCAGGGCTTTTGACGAGCAGTACTTC
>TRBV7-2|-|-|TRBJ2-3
CASSSTEGGDTDTQYF
TGTGCCAGCAGCTCAACGGAGGGGGGGGATACAGATACGCAGTATTTT
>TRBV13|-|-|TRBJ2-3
CASSLGGDTQYF
TGTGCCAGCAGCTTAGGCGGAGATACGCAGTATTTT
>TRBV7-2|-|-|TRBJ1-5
CASSLAVLQPQHF
TGTGCCAGCAGCTTGGCAGTCTTACAGCCCCAGCATTTT
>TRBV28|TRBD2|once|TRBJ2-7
CASSLMASGSYEQYF
TGTGCCAGCAGTTTAATGGCTAGCGGGAGCTACGAGCAGTACTTC
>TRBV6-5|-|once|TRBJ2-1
CASSSHRASDEQFF
TGTGCCAGCAGTTCCCACAGGGCAAGCGATGAGCAGTTCTTC
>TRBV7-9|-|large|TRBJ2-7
CASSLGPSYEQYF
TGTGCCAGCAGCTTAGGACCCTCCTACGAGCAGTACTTC
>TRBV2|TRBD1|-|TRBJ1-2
CASTQGANGYTF
TGTGCCAGCACACAGGGGGCGAATGGCTACACCTTC
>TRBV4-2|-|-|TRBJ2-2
CASSQASGGELFF
TGTGCCAGCAGCCAAGCCTCCGGCGGGGAGCTGTTTTTT
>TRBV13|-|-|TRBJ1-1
CASSLGQGNTEAFF
TGTGCCAGCAGCTTAGGGCAGGGGAACACTGAAGCTTTCTTT
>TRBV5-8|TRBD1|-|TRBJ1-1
CASSDGQGDMNTEAFF
TGTGCCAGCAGCGACGGACAGGGGGACATGAACACTGAAGCTTTCTTT
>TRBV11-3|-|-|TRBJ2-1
CASSSGPNNEQFF
TGTGCCAGCAGCTCTGGTCCTAACAATGAGCAGTTCTTC
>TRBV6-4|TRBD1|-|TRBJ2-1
CASSDLGTGYNEQFF
TGTGCCAGCAGTGACTTAGGGACAGGGTATAATGAGCAGTTCTTC
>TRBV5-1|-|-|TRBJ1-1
CASSPEGTGNTEAFF
TGCGCCAGCAGCCCAGAGGGGACGGGAAACACTGAAGCTTTCTTT
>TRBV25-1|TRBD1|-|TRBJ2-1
CASSKQPGQGASYNEQFF
TGTGCCAGCAGTAAGCAACCGGGACAGGGGGCCTCCTACAATGAGCAGTTCTTC
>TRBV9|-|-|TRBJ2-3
CASSVPVSGGTDTQYF
TGTGCCAGCAGCGTACCGGTTAGCGGAGGCACAGATACGCAGTATTTT
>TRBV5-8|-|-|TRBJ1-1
CASSLDPAGTEAFF
TGTGCCAGCAGCTTGGACCCGGCGGGCACTGAAGCTTTCTTT
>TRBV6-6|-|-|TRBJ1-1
CASSYETVNTEAFF
TGTGCCAGCAGTTACGAAACAGTGAACACTGAAGCTTTCTTT
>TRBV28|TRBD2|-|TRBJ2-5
CASSLWASGGETQYF
TGTGCCAGCAGTTTATGGGCCTCGGGAGGGGAGACCCAGTACTTC
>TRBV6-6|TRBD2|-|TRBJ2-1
CASSFGTSGNEQFF
TGTGCCAGCAGTTTCGGGACTAGCGGCAATGAGCAGTTCTTC
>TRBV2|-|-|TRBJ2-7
CASSGVEQYF
TGTGCCAGCAGTGGAGTAGAGCAGTACTTC
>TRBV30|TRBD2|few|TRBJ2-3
CAWVAGGRTDTQYF
TGTGCCTGGGTAGCGGGAGGAAGAACAGATACGCAGTATTTT
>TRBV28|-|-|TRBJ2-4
CASSSPPLATKNIQYF
TGTGCCAGCAGTTCACCTCCCCTAGCAACCAAAAACATTCAGTACTTC
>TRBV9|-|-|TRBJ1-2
CASSVAEQPPLWGYTF
TGTGCCAGCAGCGTAGCTGAACAGCCACCCCTATGGGGCTACACCTTC
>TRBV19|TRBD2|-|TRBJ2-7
CASGGGREQYF
TGTGCTTCCGGCGGGGGGCGCGAGCAGTACTTC
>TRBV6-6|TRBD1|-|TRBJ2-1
CASSYLQTGTASEQFF
TGTGCCAGCAGTTACCTCCAGACAGGGACGGCGAGTGAGCAGTTCTTC
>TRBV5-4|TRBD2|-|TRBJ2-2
CASSPGTSGRLDTGELFF
TGTGCCAGCAGCCCCGGGACTAGCGGGAGGCTGGACACCGGGGAGCTGTTTTTT
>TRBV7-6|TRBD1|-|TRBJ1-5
CASSPTPGGQPQHF
TGTGCCAGCAGCCCTACCCCAGGGGGCCAGCCCCAGCATTTT
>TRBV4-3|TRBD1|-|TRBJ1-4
CASSQGVGQVTEGLFF
TGCGCCAGCAGCCAAGGAGTGGGACAGGTAACAGAAGGACTGTTTTTT
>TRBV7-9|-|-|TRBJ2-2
CASSAPAGELFF
TGTGCCAGCAGCGCCCCCGCCGGGGAGCTGTTTTTT
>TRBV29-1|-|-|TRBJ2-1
CSVEDPGTSSYNEQFF
TGCAGCGTTGAAGATCCCGGGACAAGTTCCTACAATGAGCAGTTCTTC